Below are 24 T cell receptor beta chains sequenced from a single sample in a study of regulatory T cells in long-lasting Graves disease (TCRdb year 2021). The time point label on this specimen signifies: persistent/refractory GD, antithyroid drugs over 5 years with positive TRAb. For both TCR sequencing and RNA sequencing, RNA was extracted from PBMCs using TRIzol. Library creation used multiplex PCR. Sequencing was carried out with an Illumina HiSeq 4000. CDR3 regions were amplified by Arm-PCR with iRepertoire HTBI primers to construct TCR beta libraries. Using fastp trimming at Q25 and MiXCR clonotype assembly, TCRdb reanalyzed the public sequencing data and kept in-frame beta chains. A single entry per CDR3 protein holds the most common genes and DNA from its merged rows. Within this sample are about 450,000 distinct CDR3 sequences, with 23% of them counted one time only. Of the sample, about a quarter falls within the top ten clones.

Sequenced material: peripheral blood mononuclear cells (PBMCs), taken when the disease was refractory, from a patient treated with antithyroid drugs. These receptors were collected from a female donor with Graves disease.

This clonotype was seen many times. The chain carries TRBV12-3 or TRBV12-4 and TRBJ1-1; TRBD1 matches 8 bases. The J segment lost 1 base and the V segment lost 4 bases, leaving 17 bases of the junction unmatched. The length of the CDR3 is 19 residues. CDR3 protein: CASSSSRGQGGLTNTEAFF. CDR3 sequence (DNA): TGTGCCAGCAGTTCCTCCCGTGGACAGGGAGGTTTAACGAACACTGAAGCTTTCTTT.

This clonotype was observed at least ten times. The gene calls are TRBV28 and TRBJ1-1; D might be TRBD1 (6 bases). Germline CDR1 reads MDHEN; CDR2 reads SYDVKM. CDR3 length: 15 amino acids. V gave up 3 bases and J gave up 5 bases, with 16 bases separating them. The CDR3 spells CASSLDSQFGTEAFF. CDR3 DNA: TGTGCCAGCAGTTTGGACAGCCAATTCGGGACTGAAGCTTTCTTT.

This clonotype has only a few counts. The rearrangement links TRBV30 to TRBJ2-7; D not resolved. CDR3 length: 12 amino acids. V was shortened by 0 bases and J by 5 bases, with 8 bases between the two germline ends. Germline V lookup: CDR1 GTSNPN, CDR2 SVGIG (reference sequence). CDR3 DNA sequence: TGTGCCTGGAGTGTAATAGGGAACGAGCAGTACTTC. Protein sequence: CAWSVIGNEQYF.

Only a few counts were recorded for this clonotype. The chain links TRBV5-1 to TRBJ1-1; 7 nucleotides agree with TRBD1. The CDR3 runs 14 residues. The trim removed 4 bases at V and 6 bases at J, leaving 9 bases unmatched. The germline V gene has CDR1 SGHRS and CDR2 YFSETQ. The CDR3 coding sequence is TGCGCCAGCAGCAAGGCTGAGACAGGGCCTGAAGCTTTCTTT. Protein: CASSKAETGPEAFF.

This clonotype came up a few times. The rearrangement uses TRBV2 and TRBJ2-1; D is ambiguous. Trimming shortened V by 10 bases and J by 10 bases, and 17 bases separated the two germline ends. Germline assignment: CDR1 SNHLY and CDR2 FYNNEI. The CDR3 runs 12 residues. The CDR3 region has the DNA TGTGCCAAAGGATCAGAGGATTCGGAGCAGTTCTTC. This encodes CAKGSEDSEQFF.

This chain connects TRBV5-1 to TRBJ2-5, with 10 nucleotides matching TRBD2. CDR1 and CDR2 (germline): SGHRS, YFSETQ. J lost 2 bases, V lost 3 bases, and 10 bases had no gene match. This CDR3 is 17 amino acids long. The CDR3 nucleotides are TGCGCCAGCAGCTGGGCTCTGACTAGCGGGCAACAAGAGACCCAGTACTTC. Amino acid sequence: CASSWALTSGQQETQYF.

There are a few counts of this clonotype. The chain links TRBV14 to TRBJ2-2; 7 nucleotides match TRBD2. The CDR3 sequence is 16 residues long. Per germline, CDR1 SGHDN and CDR2 FVKESK. V lost 1 base, J lost 5 bases, and 7 bases stayed unmatched. CDR3 nucleotides: TGTGCCAGCAGCCAAGTCGGCGGGAGAAGTACCGGGGAGCTGTTTTTT. This encodes CASSQVGGRSTGELFF.

This clonotype has a count of ten or more. A much bigger clone sits one base away, suggesting this may be a read error. The CDR3 reads CASSPGTVSYEQYF. In DNA form, the CDR3 reads TGTGCCAGCAGCCCCGGGACAGTCTCCTACGAGCAGTACTTC. The chain employs TRBV7-9 and TRBJ2-7; TRBD1 agrees at 7 bases. The CDR3 consists of 14 residues. The germline CDR1 and CDR2 sequences are SEHNR and FQNEAQ (reference sequence). V lost 5 bases to trimming and J lost 0 bases; unmatched junction nucleotides: 4. The entire variable domain, with the rest obtained from reference TRBV7-9 and TRBJ2-7, is as follows: DTGVSQNPRHKITKRGQNVTFRCDPISEHNRLYWYRQTLGQGPEFLTYFQNEAQLEKSRLLSDRFSAERPKGSFSTLEIQRTEQGDSAMYLCASSPGTVSYEQYFGPGTRLTVT.

This clonotype was detected ten times or more. The chain employs TRBV28 and TRBJ2-4; 8 positions agree with TRBD2. V was clipped by 4 bases and J by 4 bases; unmatched bases: 6. Germline CDR1 is MDHEN and CDR2 is SYDVKM. The CDR3 loop spans 15 amino acids. CDR3 loop: CASSSTSEMKNIQYF. The CDR3 nucleotides are TGTGCCAGCAGTTCGACTAGCGAGATGAAAAACATTCAGTACTTC.

V is TRBV24-1 and J is TRBJ2-1; 12 bases line up with TRBD2. Germline V gives CDR1 KGHDR, CDR2 SFDVKD. V lost 4 bases and J lost 7; bases outside the gene matches: 7. CDR3 size: 16 residues. CDR3 in DNA: TGTGCCACCAGTGACTTTACTAGCGGGAGGTCGAATGAGCAGTTCTTC. Protein product: CATSDFTSGRSNEQFF.

The table lists this clonotype with many counts. This chain links TRBV7-8 with TRBJ2-5; TRBD2 might be the D (6 bases). CDR1 is SGHVS, CDR2 FQNEAQ, per germline. The CDR3 length is 15 residues. V was trimmed by 5 bases and J by 2 bases, leaving 15 bases between them. CDR3 nucleotide sequence: TGTGCCAGCAGCCCCCCGCCGGGAGTTCAAGAGACCCAGTACTTC. Amino acids: CASSPPPGVQETQYF.

This clonotype was counted only a few times. V usage is TRBV6-1 and J usage is TRBJ2-7; 7 bases match TRBD1. The CDR3 consists of 14 residues. The germline V gene has CDR1 MNHNS and CDR2 SASEGT. The J segment lost 3 bases and the V segment lost 3 bases, leaving 5 bases of the junction unmatched. The CDR3 sequence is CASSETGYHYEQYF. The CDR3 bases are TGTGCCAGCAGTGAGACAGGGTATCACTACGAGCAGTACTTC.

J is TRBJ2-2 and V is TRBV19, with TRBD1 identical over 7 bases. The CDR3 extends over 14 amino acids. With 5 bases clipped from V and 3 bases from J, the junction kept 3 bases outside the gene matches. Germline CDR1 LNHDA, CDR2 SQIVND (reference sequence). CDR3 amino acids: CASSDRAYTGELFF. Here the CDR3 DNA reads TGTGCCAGTAGTGACAGGGCCTACACCGGGGAGCTGTTTTTT.

The rearrangement links TRBV6-1 to TRBJ1-2; possible D gene TRBD1, 6 bases. CDR3 size: 14 residues. Trimming stripped 1 base from V and 5 bases from J, with 11 bases between. Germline V lookup: CDR1 MNHNS, CDR2 SASEGT. CDR3 nucleotide sequence: TGTGCCAGCAGTGAAGTGGGGGCTTGGTATGGCTACACCTTC. It is translated as CASSEVGAWYGYTF.

This clonotype was counted between two and nine times. V gene TRBV5-1 combines with J gene TRBJ1-1; 10 bases match TRBD1. Trimming at V came to 0 bases and at J to 1 base, leaving 6 bases not matched to a gene. CDR3 length: 17 amino acids. The germline gives CDR1 SGHRS, CDR2 YFSETQ. CDR3 in amino acids: CASSLAQGQGQNTEAFF. The CDR3 coding sequence is TGCGCCAGCAGCTTGGCGCAGGGACAGGGGCAGAACACTGAAGCTTTCTTT.

This chain links TRBV9 with TRBJ1-3; D is undetermined. V was cut by 4 bases and J by 0 bases, with 17 bases left in between. Germline CDR1 reads SGDLS; CDR2 reads YYNGEE. The CDR3 is 17 residues long. CDR3 protein: CASSPYYYASSGNTIYF. The DNA for the CDR3 is TGTGCCAGCAGCCCATACTACTACGCTTCCTCTGGAAACACCATATATTTT. Supplemented by reference TRBV9 and TRBJ1-3, the full variable domain reads DSGVTQTPKHLITATGQRVTLRCSPRSGDLSVYWYQQSLDQGLQFLIQYYNGEERAKGNILERFSAQQFPDLHSELNLSSLELGDSALYFCASSPYYYASSGNTIYFGEGSWLTVV.

There are many counts of this clonotype. The rearrangement links TRBV2 to TRBJ2-5; 12 bases map to TRBD1. CDR1 is SNHLY and CDR2 is FYNNEI in the germline V gene. The CDR3 consists of 16 residues. V lost 5 bases to trimming and J lost 5 bases; unmatched junction nucleotides: 9. The CDR3 here is CASSPQGQGAGETQYF. In DNA, the CDR3 is TGTGCCAGCAGTCCACAGGGACAGGGGGCAGGGGAGACCCAGTACTTC.

This clonotype was picked up many times. This chain links TRBV7-2 with TRBJ2-3; D possibly uses TRBD1 or TRBD2 (5 bases each). The germline gives CDR1 SGHTA, CDR2 FQGNSA. This CDR3 contains 16 residues. Trimming pared 4 bases from V and 1 base from J, leaving 15 bases between. This CDR3 is CASSSRSRGGTDTQYF. CDR3 in DNA: TGTGCCAGCAGCTCCCGTTCAAGGGGAGGCACAGATACGCAGTATTTT.

J is TRBJ1-5 and V is TRBV3-1; TRBD1 might be the D (5 bases). This CDR3 spans 16 amino acids. Trimming stripped 2 bases from V and 3 bases from J, with 14 bases between. From germline, CDR1 is LGHDT and CDR2 YNNKEL (reference sequence). The CDR3 coding sequence is TGTGCCAGCAGCCAACCGTGCCGGACATCCAATCAGCCCCAGCATTTT. This encodes CASSQPCRTSNQPQHF.

V is TRBV9 and J is TRBJ1-5; D not certain. Germline V lookup: CDR1 SGDLS, CDR2 YYNGEE. The V and J ends lost 2 bases and 5 bases respectively, with 8 bases between them. CDR3 length: 13 residues. The CDR3 here is CASSVGLYQPQHF. The DNA for the CDR3 is TGTGCCAGCAGCGTGGGCCTCTATCAGCCCCAGCATTTT.

The rearrangement joins TRBV5-6 to TRBJ2-5; no clear D. The length of the CDR3 is 13 residues. Germline-derived CDR1 and CDR2 are SGHDT and YYEEEE. V was shortened by 2 bases and J by 5 bases, with 10 bases between the two germline ends. This CDR3 is CASSFGRRETQYF. The CDR3 nucleotides are TGTGCCAGCAGCTTCGGCAGACGTGAGACCCAGTACTTC.

The chain recombines TRBV4-1 with TRBJ1-5, with TRBD1 matching 7 bases. The CDR3 sequence is 13 residues long. Germline V gene sequence: CDR1 MGHRA, CDR2 YSYEKL. J gave up 7 bases and V 3 bases, and 3 bases lay outside the gene matches. CDR3 DNA: TGCGCCAGCAGCCAGGCAGGGGGACAGCCCCAGCATTTT. The encoded protein is CASSQAGGQPQHF.

The table lists this clonotype with a few counts. The chain links TRBV7-2 to TRBJ1-2; no firm D call. The CDR3 is 12 residues long. Germline-derived CDR1 and CDR2 are SGHTA and FQGNSA. Trimming took off 5 bases at V and 4 bases at J, with 8 bases between the two ends. The CDR3 here is CASSALTYGYTF. The CDR3 DNA follows: TGTGCCAGCAGCGCCCTAACCTATGGCTACACCTTC.

Concerning this clonotype: This clone may be a read error of a much larger clone one base away. This rearrangement joins TRBV6-2 or TRBV6-3 to TRBJ2-7, with 11 bases aligning to TRBD2. The CDR3 consists of 15 residues. Germline V lookup: CDR1 MNHEY, CDR2 SVGEGT. The J segment lost 5 bases and the V segment lost 7 bases, leaving 10 bases of the junction unmatched. The DNA for the CDR3 is TGTGCCAGCACCCTTACTAGCGGGAGTTCCCACGAGCAGTACTTC. Protein product: CASTLTSGSSHEQYF.